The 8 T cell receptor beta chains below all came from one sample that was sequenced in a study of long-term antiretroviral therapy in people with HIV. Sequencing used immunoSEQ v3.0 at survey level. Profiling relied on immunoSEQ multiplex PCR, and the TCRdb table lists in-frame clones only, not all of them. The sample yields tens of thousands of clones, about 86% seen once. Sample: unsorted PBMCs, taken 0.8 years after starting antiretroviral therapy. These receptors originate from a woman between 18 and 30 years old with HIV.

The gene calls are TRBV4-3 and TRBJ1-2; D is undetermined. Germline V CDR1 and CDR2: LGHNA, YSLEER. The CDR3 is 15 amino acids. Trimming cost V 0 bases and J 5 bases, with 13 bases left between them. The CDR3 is CASSQDGRTLYGYTF. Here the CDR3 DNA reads TGCGCCAGCAGCCAAGATGGCAGGACTCTTTATGGCTACACCTTC.

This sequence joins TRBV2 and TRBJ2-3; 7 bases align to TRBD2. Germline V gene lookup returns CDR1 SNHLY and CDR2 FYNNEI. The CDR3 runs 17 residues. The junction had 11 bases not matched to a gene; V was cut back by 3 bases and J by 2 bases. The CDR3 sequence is CASSEPRLAEYTDTQYF. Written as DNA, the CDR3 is TGTGCCAGCAGTGAGCCCCGGCTAGCGGAGTACACAGATACGCAGTATTTT.

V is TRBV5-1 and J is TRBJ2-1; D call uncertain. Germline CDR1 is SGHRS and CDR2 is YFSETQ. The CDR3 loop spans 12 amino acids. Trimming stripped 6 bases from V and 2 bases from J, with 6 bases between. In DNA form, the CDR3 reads TGCGCCAGCACGGACGCCTACAATGAGCAGTTCTTC. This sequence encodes CASTDAYNEQFF. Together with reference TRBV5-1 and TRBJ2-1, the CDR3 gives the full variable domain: KAGVTQTPRYLIKTRGQQVTLSCSPISGHRSVSWYQQTPGQGLQFLFEYFSETQRNKGNFPGRFSGRQFSNSRSEMNVSTLELGDSALYLCASTDAYNEQFFGPGTRLTVL.

The CDR3 bases are TGTGCCAGCAGCTTAAGGGGCAGGGACACTGAAGCTTTCTTT. It codes for CASSLRGRDTEAFF. The chain joins TRBV7-2 to TRBJ1-1, with a possible D match to TRBD1 (5 bases). Looked up from germline, CDR1 is SGHTA and CDR2 is FQGNSA. V lost 2 bases and J 3 bases, leaving 10 bases between the germline ends. CDR3 size: 14 residues. Complete variable domain (other parts from reference TRBV7-2 and TRBJ1-1): GAGVSQSPSNKVTEKGKDVELRCDPISGHTALYWYRQSLGQGLEFLIYFQGNSAPDKSGLPSDRFSAERTGGSVSTLTIQRTQQEDSAVYLCASSLRGRDTEAFFGQGTRLTVV.

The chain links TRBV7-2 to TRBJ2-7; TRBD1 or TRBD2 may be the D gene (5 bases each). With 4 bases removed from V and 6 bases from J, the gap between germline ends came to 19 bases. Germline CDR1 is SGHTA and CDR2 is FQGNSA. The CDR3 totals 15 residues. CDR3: CASSSSGSLWGEQYF. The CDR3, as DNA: TGTGCCAGCAGCTCTTCAGGGAGCCTGTGGGGCGAGCAGTACTTC.

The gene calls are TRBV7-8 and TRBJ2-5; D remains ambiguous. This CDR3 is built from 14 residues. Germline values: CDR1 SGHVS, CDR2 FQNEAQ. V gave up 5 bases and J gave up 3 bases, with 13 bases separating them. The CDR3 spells CASSRATRKETQYF. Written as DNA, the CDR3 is TGTGCCAGCAGCCGTGCGACCCGCAAAGAGACCCAGTACTTC.

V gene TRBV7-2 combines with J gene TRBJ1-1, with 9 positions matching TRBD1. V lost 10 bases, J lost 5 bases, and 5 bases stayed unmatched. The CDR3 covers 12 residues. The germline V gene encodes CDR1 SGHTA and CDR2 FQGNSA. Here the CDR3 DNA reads TGTGCCATTGGGACAGGGAGGACTGAAGCTTTCTTT. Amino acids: CAIGTGRTEAFF.

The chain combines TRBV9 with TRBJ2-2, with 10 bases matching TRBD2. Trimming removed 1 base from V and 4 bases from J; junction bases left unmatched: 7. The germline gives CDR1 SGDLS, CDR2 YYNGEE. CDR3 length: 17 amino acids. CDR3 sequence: CASSVTAGGPGTGELFF. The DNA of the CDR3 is TGTGCCAGCAGCGTAACAGCGGGAGGGCCGGGCACCGGGGAGCTGTTTTTT.